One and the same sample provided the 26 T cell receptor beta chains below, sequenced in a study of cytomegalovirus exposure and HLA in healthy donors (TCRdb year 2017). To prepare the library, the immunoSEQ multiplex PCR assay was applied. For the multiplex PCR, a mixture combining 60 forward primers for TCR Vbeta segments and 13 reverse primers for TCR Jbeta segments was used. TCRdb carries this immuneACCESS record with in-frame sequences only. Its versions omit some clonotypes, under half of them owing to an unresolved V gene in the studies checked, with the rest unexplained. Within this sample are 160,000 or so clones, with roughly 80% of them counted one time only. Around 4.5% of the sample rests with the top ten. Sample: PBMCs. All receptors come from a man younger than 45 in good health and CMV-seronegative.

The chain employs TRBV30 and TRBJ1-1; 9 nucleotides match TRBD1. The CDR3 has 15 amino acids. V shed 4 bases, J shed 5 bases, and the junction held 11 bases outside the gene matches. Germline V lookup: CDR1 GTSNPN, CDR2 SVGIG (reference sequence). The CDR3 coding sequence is TGTGCCTGGACGGGACAGGGAGAGAGGGGGACTGAAGCTTTCTTT. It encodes CAWTGQGERGTEAFF.

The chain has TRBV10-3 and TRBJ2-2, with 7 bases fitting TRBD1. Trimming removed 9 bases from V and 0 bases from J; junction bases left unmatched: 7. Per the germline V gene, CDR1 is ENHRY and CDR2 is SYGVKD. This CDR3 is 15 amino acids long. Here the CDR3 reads CAITGTDPNTGELFF. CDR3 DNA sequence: TGTGCCATTACTGGGACAGACCCGAACACCGGGGAGCTGTTTTTT.

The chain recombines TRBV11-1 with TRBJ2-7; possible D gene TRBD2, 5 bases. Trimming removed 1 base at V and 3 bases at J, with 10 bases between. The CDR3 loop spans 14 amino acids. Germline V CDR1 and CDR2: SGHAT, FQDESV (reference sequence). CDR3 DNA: TGTGCCAGCAGCTTAGGCGGGTCGAGCTACGAGCAGTACTTC. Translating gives CASSLGGSSYEQYF.

The DNA of the CDR3 is TGTGCCAGCAGCTCGTGGACGGGGGATACGCAGTATTTT. Translating gives CASSSWTGDTQYF. The V and J genes are TRBV11-2 and TRBJ2-3; the D gene is possibly TRBD2 (5 bases). CDR3 length equals 13 residues. V lost 4 bases, J lost 6 bases, and 11 bases lay in between. Germline-derived CDR1 and CDR2 are SGHAT and FQNNGV. The entire variable domain, with the rest obtained from reference TRBV11-2 and TRBJ2-3, is as follows: EAGVAQSPRYKIIEKRQSVAFWCNPISGHATLYWYQQILGQGPKLLIQFQNNGVVDDSQLPKDRFSAERLKGVDSTLKIQPAKLEDSAVYLCASSSWTGDTQYFGPGTRLTVL.

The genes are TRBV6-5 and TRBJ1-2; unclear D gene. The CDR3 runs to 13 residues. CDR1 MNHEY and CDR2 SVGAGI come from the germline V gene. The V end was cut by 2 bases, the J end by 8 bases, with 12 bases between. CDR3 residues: CASSYPGKEGYTF. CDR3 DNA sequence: TGTGCCAGCAGTTACCCGGGGAAAGAGGGCTACACCTTC.

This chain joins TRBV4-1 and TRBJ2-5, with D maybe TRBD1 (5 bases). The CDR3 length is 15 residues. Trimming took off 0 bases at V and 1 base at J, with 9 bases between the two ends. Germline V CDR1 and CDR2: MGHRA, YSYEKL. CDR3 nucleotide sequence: TGCGCCAGCAGCCAAGAAGACAGCACCCAAGAGACCCAGTACTTC. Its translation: CASSQEDSTQETQYF.

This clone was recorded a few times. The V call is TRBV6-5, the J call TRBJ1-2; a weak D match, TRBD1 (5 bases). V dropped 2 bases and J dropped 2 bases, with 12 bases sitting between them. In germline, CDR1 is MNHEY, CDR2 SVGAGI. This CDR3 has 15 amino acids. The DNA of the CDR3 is TGTGCCAGCAGTTACAGGACATTCCTAAACTATGGCTACACCTTC. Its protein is CASSYRTFLNYGYTF.

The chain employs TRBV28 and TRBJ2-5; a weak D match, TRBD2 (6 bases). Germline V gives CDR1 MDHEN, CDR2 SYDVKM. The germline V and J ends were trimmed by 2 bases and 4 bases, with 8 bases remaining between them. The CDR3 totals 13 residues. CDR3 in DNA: TGTGCCAGCAGTTTAGGGACTTTAGAGACCCAGTACTTC. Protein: CASSLGTLETQYF.

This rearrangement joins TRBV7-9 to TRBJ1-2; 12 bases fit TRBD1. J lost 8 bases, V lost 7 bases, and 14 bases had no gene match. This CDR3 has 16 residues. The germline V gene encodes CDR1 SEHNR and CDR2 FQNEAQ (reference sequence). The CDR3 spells CASIENPGQGAGGYTF. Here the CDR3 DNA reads TGTGCCAGCATAGAAAACCCGGGACAGGGGGCTGGCGGCTACACCTTC. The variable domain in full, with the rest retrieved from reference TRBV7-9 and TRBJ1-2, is DTGVSQNPRHKITKRGQNVTFRCDPISEHNRLYWYRQTLGQGPEFLTYFQNEAQLEKSRLLSDRFSAERPKGSFSTLEIQRTEQGDSAMYLCASIENPGQGAGGYTFGSGTRLTVV.

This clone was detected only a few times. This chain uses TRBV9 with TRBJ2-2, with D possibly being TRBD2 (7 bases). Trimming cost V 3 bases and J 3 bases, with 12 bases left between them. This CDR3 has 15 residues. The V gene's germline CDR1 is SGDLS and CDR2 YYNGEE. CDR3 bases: TGTGCCAGCAGCGAAGGGGGGGTGGACACCGGGGAGCTGTTTTTT. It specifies CASSEGGVDTGELFF. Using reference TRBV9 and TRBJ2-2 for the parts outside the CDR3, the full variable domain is DSGVTQTPKHLITATGQRVTLRCSPRSGDLSVYWYQQSLDQGLQFLIQYYNGEERAKGNILERFSAQQFPDLHSELNLSSLELGDSALYFCASSEGGVDTGELFFGEGSRLTVL.

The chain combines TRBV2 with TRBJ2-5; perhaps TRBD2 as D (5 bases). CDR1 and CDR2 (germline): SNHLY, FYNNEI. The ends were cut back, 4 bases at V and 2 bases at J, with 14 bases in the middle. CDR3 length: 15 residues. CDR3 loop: CASSVSSGLQETQYF. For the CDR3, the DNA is TGTGCCAGCAGTGTCTCCTCCGGACTTCAAGAGACCCAGTACTTC.

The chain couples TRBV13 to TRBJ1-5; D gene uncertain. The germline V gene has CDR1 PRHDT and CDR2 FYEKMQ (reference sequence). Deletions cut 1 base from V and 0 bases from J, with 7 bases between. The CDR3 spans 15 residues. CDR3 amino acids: CASSLASGSNQPQHF. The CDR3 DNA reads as TGTGCCAGCAGCTTAGCGTCGGGTAGCAATCAGCCCCAGCATTTT.

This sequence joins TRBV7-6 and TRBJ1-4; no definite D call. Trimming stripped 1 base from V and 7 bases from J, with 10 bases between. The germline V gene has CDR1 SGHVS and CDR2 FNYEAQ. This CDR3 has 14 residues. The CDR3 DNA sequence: TGTGCCAGCAGCTTAGGGGGAGTAAGTGAAAAACTGTTTTTT. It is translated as CASSLGGVSEKLFF.

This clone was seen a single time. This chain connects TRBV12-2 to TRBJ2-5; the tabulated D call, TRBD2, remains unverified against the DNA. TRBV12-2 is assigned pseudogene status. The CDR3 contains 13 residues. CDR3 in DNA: TGTGCAAGTCGCTTAGTAGTCCTAGAGACCCAGTACTTC. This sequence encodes CASRLVVLETQYF.

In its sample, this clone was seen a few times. In DNA form, the CDR3 reads TGTGCCAGCAGCGCGACAGGGCGAGGGGGCTCCTACAATGAGCAGTTCTTC. It translates to CASSATGRGGSYNEQFF. The rearrangement links TRBV2 to TRBJ2-1; 7 nucleotides agree with TRBD1. Germline CDR1 is SNHLY and CDR2 is FYNNEI. The V and J ends lost 6 bases and 0 bases, in that order; junction bases with no gene match: 11. The CDR3 is made up of 17 amino acids.

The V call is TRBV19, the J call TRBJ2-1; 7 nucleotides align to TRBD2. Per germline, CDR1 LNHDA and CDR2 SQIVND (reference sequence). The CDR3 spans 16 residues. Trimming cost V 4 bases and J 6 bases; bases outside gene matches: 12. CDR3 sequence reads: CASSTPGTGGSNEQFF. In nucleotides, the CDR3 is TGTGCCAGTAGTACCCCCGGCACGGGAGGTTCCAATGAGCAGTTCTTC.

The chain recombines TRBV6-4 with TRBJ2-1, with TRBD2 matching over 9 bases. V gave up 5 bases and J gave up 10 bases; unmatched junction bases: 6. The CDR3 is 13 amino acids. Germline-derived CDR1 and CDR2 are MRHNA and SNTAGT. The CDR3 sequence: CASSPSGRIEQFF. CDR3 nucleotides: TGTGCCAGCAGTCCAAGCGGGAGGATAGAGCAGTTCTTC.

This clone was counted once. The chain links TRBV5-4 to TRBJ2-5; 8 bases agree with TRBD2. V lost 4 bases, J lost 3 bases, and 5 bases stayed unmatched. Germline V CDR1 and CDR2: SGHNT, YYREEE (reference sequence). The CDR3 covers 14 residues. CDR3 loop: CASSPGRAEETQYF. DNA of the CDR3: TGTGCCAGCAGCCCCGGGAGGGCGGAAGAGACCCAGTACTTC.

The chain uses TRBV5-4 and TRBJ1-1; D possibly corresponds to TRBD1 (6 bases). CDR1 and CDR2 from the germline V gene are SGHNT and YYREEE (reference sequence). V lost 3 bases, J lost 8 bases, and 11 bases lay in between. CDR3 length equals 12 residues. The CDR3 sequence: CASSYSQGEAFF. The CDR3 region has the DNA TGTGCCAGCAGCTATTCACAGGGAGAAGCTTTCTTT.

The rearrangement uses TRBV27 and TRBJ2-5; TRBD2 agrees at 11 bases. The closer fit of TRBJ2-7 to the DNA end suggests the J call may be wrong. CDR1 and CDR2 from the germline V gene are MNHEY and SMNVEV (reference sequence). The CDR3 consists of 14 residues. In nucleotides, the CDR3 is TGTGCCAGCAGTTCCTTCCTAGCGGGAGGCGAGCAGTACTTC. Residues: CASSSFLAGGEQYF.

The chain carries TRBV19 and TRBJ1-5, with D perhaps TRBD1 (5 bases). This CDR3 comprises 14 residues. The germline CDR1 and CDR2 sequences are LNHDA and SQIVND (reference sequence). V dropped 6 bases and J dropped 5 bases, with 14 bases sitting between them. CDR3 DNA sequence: TGTGCCAGTAGAAGGGGAGGTGTAGATCAGCCCCAGCATTTT. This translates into CASRRGGVDQPQHF.

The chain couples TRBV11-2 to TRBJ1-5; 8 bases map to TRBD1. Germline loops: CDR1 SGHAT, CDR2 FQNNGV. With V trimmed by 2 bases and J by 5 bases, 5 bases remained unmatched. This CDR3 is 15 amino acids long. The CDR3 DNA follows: TGTGCCAGCAGCTTAACCAGGGGGCGGGATCAGCCCCAGCATTTT. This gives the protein CASSLTRGRDQPQHF.

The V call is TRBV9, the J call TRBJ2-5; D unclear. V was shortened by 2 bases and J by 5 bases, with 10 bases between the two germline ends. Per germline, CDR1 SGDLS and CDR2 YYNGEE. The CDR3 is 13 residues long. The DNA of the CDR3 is TGTGCCAGCAGCGTTAACCCACGGGAGACCCAGTACTTC. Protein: CASSVNPRETQYF.

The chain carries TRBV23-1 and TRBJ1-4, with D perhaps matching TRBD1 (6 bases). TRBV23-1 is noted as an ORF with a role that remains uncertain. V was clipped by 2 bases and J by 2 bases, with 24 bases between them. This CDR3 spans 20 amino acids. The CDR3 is CASSQRRGAGRARTNEKLFF. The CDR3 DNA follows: TGCGCCAGCAGTCAACGGCGGGGGGCTGGACGAGCGAGGACTAATGAAAAACTGTTTTTT.

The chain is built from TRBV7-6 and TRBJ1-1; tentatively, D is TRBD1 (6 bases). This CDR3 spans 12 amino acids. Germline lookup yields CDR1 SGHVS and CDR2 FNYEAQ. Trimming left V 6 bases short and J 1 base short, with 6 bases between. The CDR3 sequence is CASRQGNTEAFF. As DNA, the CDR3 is TGTGCCAGCAGACAGGGGAACACTGAAGCTTTCTTT.

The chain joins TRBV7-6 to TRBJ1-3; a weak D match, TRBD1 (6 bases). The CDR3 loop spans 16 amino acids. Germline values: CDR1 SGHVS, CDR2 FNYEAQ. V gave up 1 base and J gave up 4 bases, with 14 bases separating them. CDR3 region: CASSLGGGPTGNTIYF. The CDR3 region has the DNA TGTGCCAGCAGCTTAGGAGGGGGACCTACGGGAAACACCATATATTTT.